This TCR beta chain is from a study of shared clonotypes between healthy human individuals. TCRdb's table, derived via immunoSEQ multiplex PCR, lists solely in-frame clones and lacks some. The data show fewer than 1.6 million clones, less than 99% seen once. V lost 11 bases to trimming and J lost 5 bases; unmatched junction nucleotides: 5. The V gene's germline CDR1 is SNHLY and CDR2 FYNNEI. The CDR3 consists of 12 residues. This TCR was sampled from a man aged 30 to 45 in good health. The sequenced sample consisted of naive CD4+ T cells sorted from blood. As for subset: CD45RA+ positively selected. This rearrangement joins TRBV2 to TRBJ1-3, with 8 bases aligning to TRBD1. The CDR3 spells CAGTGWRNTIYF. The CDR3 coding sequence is TGTGCCGGGACAGGTTGGCGAAACACCATATATTTT.